The T cell receptor beta chain under discussion was sequenced for a study of blood T cell repertoires in COVID-19. Study overall: T cells, B-cell-depleted T cells, or PBMCs provided the cDNA or gDNA that served as material.

Clinical history as reported by participants underpinned cohort assignment. Original processing methods: Reference gene primer amplification gave estimated nucleated cell counts. The repertoire was sequenced with immunoSEQ multiplex PCR; TCRdb's copy has only in-frame clones and lacks some. V and J calls and clone size come straight from that table; D and trimming were deduced from the DNA. In the table there are about 280,000 clones, 90% of which are singletons. CDR3 length: 13 residues. Germline assignment: CDR1 SEHNR and CDR2 FQNEAQ (reference sequence). Deletions cut 0 bases from V and 6 bases from J, with 9 bases between.

The rearrangement joins TRBV7-9 to TRBJ2-7; D is possibly TRBD1 (6 bases). This clonotype was obtained from a woman under 30 with acute COVID-19. The sequenced material came from PBMCs or T cells enriched from blood (not recorded which). CDR3 in DNA: TGTGCCAGCAGCTTAGCGCGAGGGGGCGAGCAGTACTTC. Residues: CASSLARGGEQYF.